These T cell receptor beta chains were read from a single sample in a study of CD8 T cells in Susac syndrome. TCRdb passed the immunoSEQ multiplex PCR reads through MiXCR, listing each CDR3 protein once. The data hold 200,000 to 250,000 distinct CDR3 sequences, with about 94% observed a single time. Sequencing was performed on CD4+ T cells from PBMCs. The origin of the receptors is a human donor with Susac syndrome. Both conserved end residues are part of each CDR3. A D gene is named only where the DNA matches it firmly. For some rows the clone size is stated as once, few or many, or as a class when expanded; others skip it.

j_call d_call v_call clone_size cdr3_aa cdr3_nt
TRBJ1-1 - TRBV9 once CASSQALGGPNF TGTGCCAGCAGCCAAGCTTTGGGGGGGCCGAACTTT
TRBJ1-5 - TRBV6-1 - CASSESGNQPQHF TGTGCCAGCAGTGAGTCGGGCAATCAGCCCCAGCATTTT
TRBJ2-5 TRBD2 TRBV20-1 - CSARLAGGSETQYF TGCAGTGCCAGACTAGCGGGGGGATCAGAGACCCAGTACTTC
TRBJ1-2 TRBD1 TRBV6-5 - CASRKTGTGLYGYTF TGTGCCAGCAGAAAGACCGGGACAGGGCTTTATGGCTACACCTTC
TRBJ2-1 - TRBV19 - CASSINPSGQGFF TGTGCCAGTAGTATAAACCCGTCGGGTCAGGGATTCTTC
TRBJ2-2 TRBD1 TRBV5-1 - CASSPGTGAWSTGELFF TGCGCCAGCAGCCCCGGAACAGGGGCGTGGAGCACCGGGGAGCTGTTTTTT
TRBJ2-1 - TRBV20-1 - CSAKPGGNEQFF TGCAGTGCAAAACCGGGCGGCAATGAGCAGTTCTTC
TRBJ1-2 TRBD1 TRBV30 - CACTGTGGDGYTF TGTGCCTGCACCGGGACAGGGGGAGATGGCTACACCTTC
TRBJ2-7 TRBD1 TRBV6-5 - CASSSDRGIGSYEQYF TGTGCCAGCAGTTCCGACAGGGGTATTGGGTCCTACGAGCAGTACTTC
TRBJ2-7 TRBD1 TRBV4-1 - CASSQKANKGTELSYEQYF TGCGCCAGCAGCCAAAAGGCGAATAAAGGGACAGAACTCTCCTACGAGCAGTACTTC
TRBJ2-3 TRBD2 TRBV24-1 - CATSEGGRETDTQYF TGTGCCACCAGTGAAGGCGGGAGGGAGACAGATACGCAGTATTTT
TRBJ1-5 TRBD1 TRBV9 - CASSAGQGYSNQPQHF TGTGCCAGCAGCGCCGGACAGGGATATAGCAATCAGCCCCAGCATTTT
TRBJ1-1 - TRBV18 - CASPGPLNTEAFF TGTGCCAGCCCAGGACCGTTGAACACTGAAGCTTTCTTT
TRBJ2-7 TRBD1 TRBV12-3/TRBV12-4 - CASSLLGTGGNYEQYF TGTGCCAGCAGTTTGTTGGGGACAGGGGGCAACTACGAGCAGTACTTC
TRBJ2-2 - TRBV9 - CASSNTGSGDDKAGELFF TGTGCCAGCAGCAATACAGGGTCTGGGGACGACAAAGCCGGGGAGCTGTTTTTT
TRBJ1-5 - TRBV7-6 - CASSLGDSSNQPQHF TGTGCCAGCAGCTTAGGGGATTCTAGCAATCAGCCCCAGCATTTT
TRBJ1-5 - TRBV19 - CASSLVTYNQPQHF TGTGCCAGTAGTTTGGTAACCTACAATCAGCCCCAGCATTTT
TRBJ2-5 - TRBV18 few CASSRQGRETQYF TGTGCCAGCTCACGGCAGGGTCGAGAGACCCAGTACTTC
TRBJ2-2 TRBD1 TRBV19 few CASSPGTGNTGELFF TGTGCCAGTAGTCCCGGGACAGGGAACACCGGGGAGCTGTTTTTT
TRBJ1-6 - TRBV9 - CASSGHTGKSNSPLHF TGTGCCAGCAGCGGACACACAGGGAAAAGCAATTCACCCCTCCACTTT
TRBJ1-6 TRBD1 TRBV6-5 once CASRDSRNSPLHF TGTGCCAGCCGGGACAGCCGTAATTCACCCCTCCACTTT
TRBJ2-7 TRBD1 TRBV29-1 - CSVGRDSPYEQYF TGCAGCGTTGGACGGGACAGCCCCTACGAGCAGTACTTC
TRBJ2-1 TRBD2 TRBV5-4 - CASSTERAGGPGNEQFF TGTGCCAGCAGTACCGAACGGGCGGGGGGGCCGGGGAATGAGCAGTTCTTC
TRBJ1-5 - TRBV29-1 - CSVSPGGSNQPQHF TGCAGCGTATCCCCCGGAGGGAGCAATCAGCCCCAGCATTTT
TRBJ2-3 TRBD2 TRBV28 - CASSSSPSGVGTDTQYF TGTGCCAGCAGTTCCTCCCCAAGCGGGGTCGGCACAGATACGCAGTATTTT
TRBJ1-2 - TRBV30 - CAWTTGLDYGYTF TGTGCCTGGACTACGGGGCTGGACTATGGCTACACCTTC
TRBJ1-1 - TRBV10-3 - CAISEGRRAQNTEAFF TGTGCCATCAGTGAGGGTCGCAGGGCCCAGAACACTGAAGCTTTCTTT
TRBJ2-1 - TRBV20-1 - CSAPGTNYNEQFF TGCAGTGCTCCCGGGACAAATTACAATGAGCAGTTCTTC
TRBJ1-4 - TRBV10-3 once CAISERSQARNEKLFF TGTGCCATCAGTGAGCGCAGTCAAGCACGTAATGAAAAACTGTTTTTT
TRBJ2-1 - TRBV30 - CAWSDTWGLGNEQFF TGTGCCTGGAGTGACACATGGGGACTGGGCAATGAGCAGTTCTTC
TRBJ2-7 - TRBV11-2 - CASSLVRGVRHYEQYF TGTGCCAGCAGCTTAGTGCGCGGAGTCAGGCACTACGAGCAGTACTTC
TRBJ2-5 - TRBV6-2/TRBV6-3 - CASSSAGQTQETQYF TGTGCCAGCAGTTCCGCGGGACAGACCCAAGAGACCCAGTACTTC
TRBJ2-6 - TRBV7-3 - CASSPLRAGGANVLTF TGTGCCAGCAGCCCACTCAGGGCTGGTGGGGCCAACGTCCTGACTTTC
TRBJ2-1 TRBD1 TRBV4-3 - CASSLRQGVEQFF TGCGCCAGCAGCCTACGACAGGGGGTTGAGCAGTTCTTC
TRBJ1-1 - TRBV7-6 - CASSLHVNTEAFF TGTGCCAGCAGCCTACATGTGAACACTGAAGCTTTCTTT
TRBJ1-1 - TRBV20-1 - CSATWAQNTEAFF TGCAGTGCCACCTGGGCCCAGAACACTGAAGCTTTCTTT
TRBJ2-7 - TRBV5-1 - CASSLEPMTVPYEQYF TGCGCCAGCAGCTTGGAGCCGATGACAGTGCCCTACGAGCAGTACTTC
TRBJ2-2 - TRBV15 - CATSRENLGNTGELFF TGTGCCACCAGCAGGGAAAACCTAGGGAACACCGGGGAGCTGTTTTTT
TRBJ2-3 - TRBV20-1 - CSARVLDRPTDTQYF TGCAGTGCTAGAGTCCTTGACAGACCCACAGATACGCAGTATTTT
TRBJ2-7 - TRBV20-1 - CSARDAGSEQYF TGCAGTGCTAGAGATGCAGGGAGCGAGCAGTACTTC
TRBJ1-1 - TRBV5-1 - CASSLLGADTEAFF TGCGCCAGCAGCTTACTGGGGGCGGACACTGAAGCTTTCTTT
TRBJ2-1 - TRBV24-1 - CATSDPPTNEQFF TGTGCCACCAGTGACCCGCCGACCAATGAGCAGTTCTTC
TRBJ2-3 - TRBV15 - CATSRDGSGAVGTDTQYF TGTGCCACCAGCAGAGATGGGAGTGGGGCGGTGGGAACAGATACGCAGTATTTT
TRBJ2-2 - TRBV6-5 - CASSYPWGQGTGELFF TGTGCCAGCAGTTACCCCTGGGGGCAGGGGACCGGGGAGCTGTTTTTT
TRBJ2-6 - TRBV6-1 - CASSPTTVSGANVLTF TGTGCCAGCAGCCCGACGACAGTCTCTGGGGCCAACGTCCTGACTTTC
TRBJ2-7 TRBD1 TRBV11-2 few CASSLETRTGGEQYF TGTGCCAGCAGCTTAGAGACCCGGACAGGCGGCGAGCAGTACTTC
TRBJ1-2 - TRBV5-6 - CASSPRWVTNYGYTF TGTGCCAGCAGCCCCCGGTGGGTGACTAACTATGGCTACACCTTC
TRBJ1-2 - TRBV12-3/TRBV12-4 - CASSLGQGSQGYTF TGTGCCAGCAGTTTGGGGCAGGGATCTCAAGGCTACACCTTC
TRBJ1-1 TRBD1 TRBV27 - CASSFSPGDRGWDMNTEAFF TGTGCCAGCAGTTTCTCCCCCGGGGACAGGGGATGGGACATGAACACTGAAGCTTTCTTT
TRBJ2-1 - TRBV29-1 - CSASPMGGSNEQFF TGCAGCGCTTCTCCAATGGGGGGTTCCAATGAGCAGTTCTTC
TRBJ2-5 - TRBV28 once CASSLGPWTRAQETQYF TGTGCCAGCAGTTTGGGGCCCTGGACACGAGCCCAAGAGACCCAGTACTTC
TRBJ2-7 TRBD2 TRBV29-1 - CSVGGGSGEQYF TGCAGCGTCGGGGGGGGGTCTGGCGAGCAGTACTTC